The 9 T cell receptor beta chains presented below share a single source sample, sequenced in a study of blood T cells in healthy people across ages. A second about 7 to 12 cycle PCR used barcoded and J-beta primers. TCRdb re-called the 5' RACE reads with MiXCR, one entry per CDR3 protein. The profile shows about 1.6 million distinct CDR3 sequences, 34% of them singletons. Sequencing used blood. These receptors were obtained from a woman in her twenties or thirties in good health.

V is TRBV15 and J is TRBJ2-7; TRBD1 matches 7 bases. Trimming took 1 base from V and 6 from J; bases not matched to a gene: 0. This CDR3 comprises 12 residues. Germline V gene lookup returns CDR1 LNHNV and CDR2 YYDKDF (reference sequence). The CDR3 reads CATSRGDSEQYF. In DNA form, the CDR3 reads TGTGCCACCAGCAGAGGGGACAGCGAGCAGTACTTC. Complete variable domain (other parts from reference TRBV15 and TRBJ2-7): DAMVIQNPRYQVTQFGKPVTLSCSQTLNHNVMYWYQQKSSQAPKLLFHYYDKDFNNEADTPDNFQSRRPNTSFCFLDIRSPGLGDTAMYLCATSRGDSEQYFGPGTRLTVT.

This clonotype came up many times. CDR3 DNA: TGTGCCAGCAGTCCCAGGGCGGGGGGGCTGGAGACCCAGTACTTC. Its translation is CASSPRAGGLETQYF. This rearrangement joins TRBV12-3 or TRBV12-4 to TRBJ2-5; 9 nucleotides agree with TRBD2. V shed 5 bases and J 5 bases; nucleotides not matched to a gene: 9. This CDR3 contains 15 residues.

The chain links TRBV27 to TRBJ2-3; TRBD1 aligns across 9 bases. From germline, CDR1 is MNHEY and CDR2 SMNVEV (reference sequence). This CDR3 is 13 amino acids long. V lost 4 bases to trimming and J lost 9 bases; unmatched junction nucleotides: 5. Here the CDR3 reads CASSSKDRGTQYF. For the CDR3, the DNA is TGTGCCAGCAGTTCCAAAGACAGGGGGACGCAGTATTTT.

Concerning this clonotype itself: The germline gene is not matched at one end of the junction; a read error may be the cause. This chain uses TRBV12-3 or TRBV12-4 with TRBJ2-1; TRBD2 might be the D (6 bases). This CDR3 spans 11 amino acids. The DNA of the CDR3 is TGTGCCAGCTCCCTCGGGGGAGAGCAGCTCTTC. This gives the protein CASSLGGEQLF.

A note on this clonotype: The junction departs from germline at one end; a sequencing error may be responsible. This CDR3 reads CASSQESGSHTDPQYF. For the CDR3, the DNA is TGCGCCAGCAGCCAAGAATCCGGGTCTCACACAGATCCGCAGTATTTT. The J gene is TRBJ2-3, the V gene TRBV4-1, with D hard to call. The CDR3 sequence is 16 residues long. The germline V gene encodes CDR1 MGHRA and CDR2 YSYEKL.

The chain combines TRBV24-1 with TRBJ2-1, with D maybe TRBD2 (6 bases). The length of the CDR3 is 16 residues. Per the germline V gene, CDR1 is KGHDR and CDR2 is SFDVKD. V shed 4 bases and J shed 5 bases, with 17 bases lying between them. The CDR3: CATSDPGERGNNEQFF. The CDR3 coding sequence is TGTGCCACCAGTGACCCGGGGGAGAGGGGAAACAATGAGCAGTTCTTC.

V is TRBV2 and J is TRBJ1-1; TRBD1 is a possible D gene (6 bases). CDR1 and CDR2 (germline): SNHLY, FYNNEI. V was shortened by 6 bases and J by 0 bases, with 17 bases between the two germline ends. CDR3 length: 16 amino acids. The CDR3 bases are TGTGCCAGCAGCGAGGGACAACGCTATATGAACACTGAAGCTTTCTTT. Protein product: CASSEGQRYMNTEAFF.

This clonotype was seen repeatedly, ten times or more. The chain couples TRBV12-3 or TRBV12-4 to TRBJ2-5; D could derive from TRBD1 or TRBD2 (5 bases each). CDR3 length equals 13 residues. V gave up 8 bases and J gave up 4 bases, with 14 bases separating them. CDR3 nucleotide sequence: TGTGCCAGCTCAAACCGGGACCGAGAGACCCAGTACTTC. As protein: CASSNRDRETQYF.

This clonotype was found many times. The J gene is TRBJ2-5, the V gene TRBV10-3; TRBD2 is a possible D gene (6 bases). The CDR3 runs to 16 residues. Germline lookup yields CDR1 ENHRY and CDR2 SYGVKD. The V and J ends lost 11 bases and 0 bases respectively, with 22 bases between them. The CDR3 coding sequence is TGTGCCGCACAAGGCGAGCGGGCCCTGTACCAAGAGACCCAGTACTTC. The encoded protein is CAAQGERALYQETQYF.